These 32 T cell receptor beta chains originate from one sample sequenced in a study of cytomegalovirus exposure and HLA in healthy donors. Researchers ran the PCR with 60 Vbeta and 13 Jbeta primers. Produced via immunoSEQ multiplex PCR; TCRdb's table is partial and in-frame only. The top ten hold around 13% of the sample, which has more than 95,000 clones, roughly 82% seen once. The sample consisted of PBMCs. These TCRs come from a woman in her thirties or forties in good health and CMV-seropositive.

With regard to this clone: The conserved final phenylalanine or tryptophan is absent from the CDR3, which likely points to a read error. The DNA is left out, because the CDR3 cannot be placed on it with certainty; the CDR3 is given as TCRdb lists it. The chain is built from TRBV7-3 and TRBJ1-1. Ends included, the CDR3 has 9 residues. Per germline, CDR1 SGHTA and CDR2 FQGTGA. The CDR3 sequence: CASSKAKDP.

The J gene is TRBJ2-1, the V gene TRBV29-1, with 10 bases fitting TRBD2. This CDR3 has 16 residues. The J segment lost 2 bases and the V segment lost 5 bases, leaving 9 bases of the junction unmatched. Germline loops: CDR1 SQVTM, CDR2 ANQGSEA. The CDR3 reads CSVSSSSGRTYNEQFF. CDR3 DNA: TGCAGCGTTTCTAGCAGTAGCGGGAGGACCTACAATGAGCAGTTCTTC.

With regard to this clone: Other DNA sequences in the sample encode the same CDR3. The J gene is TRBJ2-7, the V gene TRBV9, with a weak D call TRBD2 (6 bases). Germline CDR1 is SGDLS and CDR2 is YYNGEE. CDR3 length equals 14 residues. Trimming cost V 2 bases and J 2 bases, with 11 bases left between them. The DNA for the CDR3 is TGTGCCAGCAGCGTGGGGGGAGTTCCCTACGAGCAGTACTTC. Protein: CASSVGGVPYEQYF. Supplemented by reference TRBV9 and TRBJ2-7, the full variable domain reads DSGVTQTPKHLITATGQRVTLRCSPRSGDLSVYWYQQSLDQGLQFLIQYYNGEERAKGNILERFSAQQFPDLHSELNLSSLELGDSALYFCASSVGGVPYEQYFGPGTRLTVT.

The chain has TRBV19 and TRBJ2-7, with D tentatively TRBD2 (6 bases). Germline values: CDR1 LNHDA, CDR2 SQIVND (reference sequence). V was clipped by 6 bases and J by 5 bases, with 17 bases between them. The CDR3 length is 14 residues. The CDR3 bases are TGTGCCAGTAGCCCCCTAGCGTTCGTCCACGAGCAGTACTTC. It specifies CASSPLAFVHEQYF.

The gene calls are TRBV19 and TRBJ2-1; 8 bases fit TRBD1. V lost 6 bases to trimming and J lost 6 bases; unmatched junction nucleotides: 4. Germline V gene lookup returns CDR1 LNHDA and CDR2 SQIVND (reference sequence). The CDR3 loop spans 13 amino acids. CDR3 sequence: CASSLTGGNEQFF. CDR3 DNA sequence: TGTGCCAGTAGCCTAACAGGGGGCAATGAGCAGTTCTTC.

V gene TRBV19 combines with J gene TRBJ2-1, with D possibly matching TRBD2 (6 bases). Germline V gene lookup returns CDR1 LNHDA and CDR2 SQIVND (reference sequence). Trimming took 3 bases from V and 0 from J, leaving 12 bases between them. The CDR3 has 16 amino acids. This CDR3 is CASSMPLASSYNEQFF. Written as DNA, the CDR3 is TGTGCCAGTAGTATGCCCCTAGCGAGCTCCTACAATGAGCAGTTCTTC.

This chain joins TRBV5-1 and TRBJ2-1; TRBD2 aligns across 9 bases. Trimming cost V 0 bases and J 7 bases; bases outside gene matches: 2. The CDR3 covers 14 residues. Looked up from germline, CDR1 is SGHRS and CDR2 is YFSETQ. The CDR3 nucleotides are TGCGCCAGCAGCTTGGTAGCGGGAGTGAATGAGCAGTTCTTC. The encoded protein is CASSLVAGVNEQFF.

This chain joins TRBV27 and TRBJ1-5; no clear D gene. Germline CDR1 is MNHEY and CDR2 is SMNVEV (reference sequence). Trimming removed 3 bases from V and 1 base from J, with 4 bases in between. This CDR3 is built from 13 residues. DNA for the CDR3: TGTGCCAGCAGTTTCAGGAGCAATCAGCCCCAGCATTTT. Its protein product is CASSFRSNQPQHF.

The chain couples TRBV6-5 to TRBJ1-1; 8 bases fit TRBD1. After removal of 8 bases from V and 0 bases from J, the junction contained 2 bases not matched to a gene. The germline V gene has CDR1 MNHEY and CDR2 SVGAGI. The CDR3 is made up of 13 amino acids. The CDR3 loop reads CASRTGMNTEAFF. CDR3 sequence (DNA): TGTGCCAGCCGGACAGGGATGAACACTGAAGCTTTCTTT.

This chain joins TRBV28 and TRBJ1-3; D uncertain. Per germline, CDR1 MDHEN and CDR2 SYDVKM. This CDR3 contains 15 residues. Trimming shortened V by 4 bases and J by 0 bases, and 10 bases separated the two germline ends. The CDR3, as DNA: TGTGCCAGCAGTTCCCCCCTTTACTCTGGAAACACCATATATTTT. Translated: CASSSPLYSGNTIYF.

This chain uses TRBV19 with TRBJ2-1, with 9 bases fitting TRBD1. The CDR3 sequence is 14 residues long. Germline CDR1 LNHDA, CDR2 SQIVND (reference sequence). The trim removed 5 bases at V and 8 bases at J, leaving 7 bases unmatched. Written as DNA, the CDR3 is TGTGCCAGTAGTCCTCGGACAGGGGAGGATGAGCAGTTCTTC. As protein: CASSPRTGEDEQFF.

This chain joins TRBV11-2 and TRBJ2-3; 8 bases align to TRBD2. The V gene end was trimmed by 6 bases and the J gene end by 1 base; junction bases not matched to a gene: 0. This CDR3 has 13 residues. Germline V gene lookup returns CDR1 SGHAT and CDR2 FQNNGV. CDR3 DNA: TGTGCCAGCAGGACTAGCGGCACAGATACGCAGTATTTT. Translating gives CASRTSGTDTQYF.

The V gene is TRBV15, the J gene TRBJ1-6; 8 nucleotides match TRBD1. The CDR3 consists of 15 residues. The germline V gene has CDR1 LNHNV and CDR2 YYDKDF (reference sequence). With 2 bases clipped from V and 7 bases from J, the junction kept 4 bases outside the gene matches. DNA for the CDR3: TGTGCCACCAGCAGATTTAGGACAGGGAATTCACCCCTCCACTTT. The encoded protein is CATSRFRTGNSPLHF.

The V and J genes are TRBV6-5 and TRBJ2-1, with 8 bases identical to TRBD2. The length of the CDR3 is 15 residues. From germline, CDR1 is MNHEY and CDR2 SVGAGI. V gave up 6 bases and J gave up 5 bases; unmatched junction bases: 9. DNA for the CDR3: TGTGCCAGCAGCCCCCAGCGGGAGCGTAACAATGAGCAGTTCTTC. Encoded protein: CASSPQRERNNEQFF.

This chain joins TRBV5-1 and TRBJ2-3; 8 nucleotides line up with TRBD2. Per the germline V gene, CDR1 is SGHRS and CDR2 is YFSETQ. The CDR3 length is 15 residues. V lost 2 bases, J lost 2 bases, and 4 bases stayed unmatched. The CDR3 nucleotides are TGCGCCAGCAGCTTTCTAGCGGGCTCCACAGATACGCAGTATTTT. Translating it yields CASSFLAGSTDTQYF.

The chain uses TRBV30 and TRBJ2-3; TRBD2 might be the D (6 bases). The V gene lost 0 bases and the J gene lost 4 bases, with 11 bases spanning the gap. From germline, CDR1 is GTSNPN and CDR2 SVGIG (reference sequence). This CDR3 is 14 amino acids long. Here the CDR3 DNA reads TGTGCCTGGAGTGTTTGGGGGGAGGCAGATACGCAGTATTTT. Protein: CAWSVWGEADTQYF.

The chain couples TRBV19 to TRBJ2-3; perhaps TRBD1 as D (6 bases). Germline V lookup: CDR1 LNHDA, CDR2 SQIVND (reference sequence). Trimming shortened V by 6 bases and J by 0 bases, and 16 bases separated the two germline ends. This CDR3 has 16 residues. The CDR3 nucleotides read TGTGCCAGTAGCCCGCAGGGGATTACTAGCACAGATACGCAGTATTTT. Translating it yields CASSPQGITSTDTQYF. Full variable domain (outside the CDR3, taken from reference TRBV19 and TRBJ2-3): DGGITQSPKYLFRKEGQNVTLSCEQNLNHDAMYWYRQDPGQGLRLIYYSQIVNDFQKGDIAEGYSVSREKKESFPLTVTSAQKNPTAFYLCASSPQGITSTDTQYFGPGTRLTVL.

The V call is TRBV5-1, the J call TRBJ2-7, with 7 positions matching TRBD1. CDR1 and CDR2 (germline): SGHRS, YFSETQ. Trimming at V came to 4 bases and at J to 0 bases, leaving 10 bases not matched to a gene. The CDR3 is 16 amino acids. In DNA, the CDR3 is TGCGCCAGCAGCCCCGGACAGGCCGCCACCTCCTACGAGCAGTACTTC. This encodes CASSPGQAATSYEQYF.

The chain recombines TRBV6-1 with TRBJ1-5; a weak D match, TRBD1 (6 bases). V shed 11 bases and J shed 7 bases, with 18 bases lying between them. The CDR3 has 13 amino acids. The germline CDR1 and CDR2 sequences are MNHNS and SASEGT. The CDR3 protein is CAAAVQGRQPQHF. The CDR3 DNA reads TGTGCCGCTGCAGTACAGGGACGACAGCCCCAGCATTTT.

The chain uses TRBV23-1 and TRBJ2-1, with 10 bases fitting TRBD2. TRBV23-1 is given ORF status, its function remaining uncertain. The CDR3 has 16 amino acids. J lost 7 bases, V lost 4 bases, and 10 bases had no gene match. The CDR3 DNA reads TGCGCCAGCAGTCCAGGGGGAGCGGGAGGGTGGAATGAGCAGTTCTTC. It is translated as CASSPGGAGGWNEQFF.

For this clone: Other nucleotide sequences in the sample specify the same CDR3. J is TRBJ2-3 and V is TRBV4-1; 13 bases are a match to TRBD2. Germline V lookup: CDR1 MGHRA, CDR2 YSYEKL. V lost 0 bases and J lost 1; bases outside the gene matches: 7. The CDR3 sequence is 19 residues long. CDR3 DNA sequence: TGCGCCAGCAGCCAAGAGGGAACTAGCGGGAGGGCTGGCACAGATACGCAGTATTTT. This codes for CASSQEGTSGRAGTDTQYF.

The rearrangement links TRBV6-5 to TRBJ1-5; D might be TRBD1 (6 bases). V lost 6 bases and J lost 3, with 15 bases in between. The CDR3 is made up of 15 amino acids. Per the germline V gene, CDR1 is MNHEY and CDR2 is SVGAGI. The CDR3 bases are TGTGCCAGCAGCGCCACAGGGATGCCCAATCAGCCCCAGCATTTT. Its protein is CASSATGMPNQPQHF.

The J gene is TRBJ2-4, the V gene TRBV5-1, with D perhaps TRBD1 (5 bases). The V gene lost 4 bases and the J gene lost 6 bases, with 8 bases spanning the gap. This CDR3 region has 12 residues. Germline-derived CDR1 and CDR2 are SGHRS and YFSETQ. The CDR3 DNA follows: TGCGCCAGCAGCCACCAGGGAAACATTCAGTACTTC. Translated, it gives CASSHQGNIQYF.

This clone has just one count. The chain recombines TRBV19 with TRBJ2-1; 10 bases align to TRBD2. This CDR3 region has 13 residues. V was pared by 8 bases and J by 4 bases, with 2 bases of the junction left unmatched. Germline assignment: CDR1 LNHDA and CDR2 SQIVND (reference sequence). The CDR3 here is CASRTSGYNEQFF. CDR3 nucleotide sequence: TGTGCCAGTCGGACTAGCGGTTACAATGAGCAGTTCTTC.

The chain employs TRBV7-3 and TRBJ2-2, with D possibly matching TRBD1 (6 bases). V dropped 3 bases and J dropped 1 base, with 15 bases sitting between them. Germline V gene sequence: CDR1 SGHTA, CDR2 FQGTGA. The CDR3 length is 17 residues. CDR3 loop: CASSFLPTGLNTGELFF. For the CDR3, the DNA is TGTGCCAGCAGCTTCCTCCCGACAGGTTTGAACACCGGGGAGCTGTTTTTT.

The chain carries TRBV6-5 and TRBJ1-2; TRBD1 matches at 8 bases. This CDR3 has 14 amino acids. With V trimmed by 0 bases and J by 7 bases, 4 bases remained unmatched. Germline assignment: CDR1 MNHEY and CDR2 SVGAGI. Written as DNA, the CDR3 is TGTGCCAGCAGTTACTCCGGACAGGGACGTGGCTACACCTTC. Translation gives CASSYSGQGRGYTF.

This clone was observed a handful of times. The junction departs from the called germline gene at one end, perhaps through a read error. The CDR3 DNA reads as TGTGCCAGCAGTTCTTCTAGCGGGAGGGCCGGAGATACGCAGTATTTT. Encoded protein: CASSSSSGRAGDTQYF. The gene calls are TRBV10-3 and TRBJ2-3, with 12 bases identical to TRBD2. The length of the CDR3 is 16 residues. Germline V gene sequence: CDR1 ENHRY, CDR2 SYGVKD.

V and J are TRBV4-2 and TRBJ2-4; 9 positions agree with TRBD1. This CDR3 contains 15 residues. Per germline, CDR1 LGHNA and CDR2 YNFKEQ. Trimming removed 3 bases from V and 5 bases from J; junction bases left unmatched: 5. CDR3 protein: CASSHIQGAENIQYF. CDR3 sequence (DNA): TGTGCCAGCAGCCATATACAGGGGGCCGAAAACATTCAGTACTTC.

This chain uses TRBV7-6 with TRBJ1-1, with 8 positions matching TRBD1. This CDR3 is 16 amino acids long. Germline assignment: CDR1 SGHVS and CDR2 FNYEAQ. The J segment lost 1 base and the V segment lost 2 bases, leaving 6 bases of the junction unmatched. The CDR3 loop is CASSLQGARGNTEAFF. The CDR3 DNA reads as TGTGCCAGCAGCTTACAGGGGGCGCGGGGGAACACTGAAGCTTTCTTT.

The chain couples TRBV28 to TRBJ2-5, with 13 bases that match TRBD2. The CDR3 is 23 residues long. The V segment lost 7 bases and the J segment 2 bases; nucleotides outside the gene matches: 28. Germline CDR1 is MDHEN and CDR2 is SYDVKM. This CDR3 reads CASTLPMGGGATSGRPFQETQYF. In DNA form, the CDR3 reads TGTGCCAGCACCCTCCCGATGGGAGGGGGCGCGACTAGCGGGAGGCCCTTTCAAGAGACCCAGTACTTC.

The genes are TRBV27 and TRBJ1-1, with D uncertain. Germline lookup yields CDR1 MNHEY and CDR2 SMNVEV (reference sequence). The CDR3 covers 14 residues. V lost 6 bases and J lost 4, with 15 bases in between. In DNA, the CDR3 is TGTGCCAGCAGGCCGGCGGGGAGGATCACTGAAGCTTTCTTT. This translates into CASRPAGRITEAFF.

The chain has TRBV5-1 and TRBJ2-2; 7 positions agree with TRBD2. Germline CDR1 reads SGHRS; CDR2 reads YFSETQ. CDR3 size: 16 residues. V was pared by 2 bases and J by 0 bases, with 4 bases of the junction left unmatched. The CDR3 spells CASSFPSGPNTGELFF. The CDR3 DNA sequence: TGCGCCAGCAGCTTCCCTAGCGGACCGAACACCGGGGAGCTGTTTTTT. Full variable domain (rest looked up from reference TRBV5-1 and TRBJ2-2): KAGVTQTPRYLIKTRGQQVTLSCSPISGHRSVSWYQQTPGQGLQFLFEYFSETQRNKGNFPGRFSGRQFSNSRSEMNVSTLELGDSALYLCASSFPSGPNTGELFFGEGSRLTVL.